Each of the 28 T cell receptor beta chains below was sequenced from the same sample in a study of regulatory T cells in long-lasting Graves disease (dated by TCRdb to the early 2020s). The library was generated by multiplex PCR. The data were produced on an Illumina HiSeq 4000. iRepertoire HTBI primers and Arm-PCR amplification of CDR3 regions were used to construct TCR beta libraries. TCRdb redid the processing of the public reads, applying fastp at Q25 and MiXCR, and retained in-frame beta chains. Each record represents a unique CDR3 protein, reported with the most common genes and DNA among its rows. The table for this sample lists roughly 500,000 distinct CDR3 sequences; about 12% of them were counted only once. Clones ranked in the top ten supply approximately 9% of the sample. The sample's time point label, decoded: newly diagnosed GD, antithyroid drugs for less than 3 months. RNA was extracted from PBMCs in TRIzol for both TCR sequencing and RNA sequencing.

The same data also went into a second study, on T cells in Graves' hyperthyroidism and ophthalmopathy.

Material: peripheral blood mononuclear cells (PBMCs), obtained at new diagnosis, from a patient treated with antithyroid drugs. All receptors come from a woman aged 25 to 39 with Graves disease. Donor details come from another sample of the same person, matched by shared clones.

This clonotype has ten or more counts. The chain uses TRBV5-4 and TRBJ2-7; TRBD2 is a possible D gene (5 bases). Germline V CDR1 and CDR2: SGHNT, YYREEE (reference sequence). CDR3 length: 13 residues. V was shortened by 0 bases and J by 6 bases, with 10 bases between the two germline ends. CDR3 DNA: TGTGCCAGCAGCTTGGACCTAGCACGCGAGCAGTACTTC. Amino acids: CASSLDLAREQYF.

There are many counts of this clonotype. CDR3 region: CASSIFGSQNIQYF. CDR3 nucleotides: TGTGCCAGTAGTATTTTCGGTAGCCAAAACATTCAGTACTTC. The chain carries TRBV19 and TRBJ2-4; no firm D call. CDR3 length: 14 amino acids. Germline V gene sequence: CDR1 LNHDA, CDR2 SQIVND (reference sequence). V gave up 3 bases and J gave up 5 bases, with 11 bases separating them.

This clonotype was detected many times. CDR3 bases: TGTGCCAGCAGCCAAGATCGCCGGCGGAACACTGAAGCTTTCTTT. This encodes CASSQDRRRNTEAFF. The chain employs TRBV3-1 and TRBJ1-1; no clear D gene. This CDR3 is built from 15 residues. Per germline, CDR1 LGHDT and CDR2 YNNKEL (reference sequence). V dropped 0 bases and J dropped 1 base, with 9 bases sitting between them.

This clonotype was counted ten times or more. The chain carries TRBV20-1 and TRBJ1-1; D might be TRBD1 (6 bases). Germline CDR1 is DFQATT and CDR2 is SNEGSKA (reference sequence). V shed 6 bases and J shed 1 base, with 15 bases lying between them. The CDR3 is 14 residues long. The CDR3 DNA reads TGCAGTGCACAGTGGGGAGGGGGGAACACTGAAGCTTTCTTT. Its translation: CSAQWGGGNTEAFF.

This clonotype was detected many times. The CDR3 loop reads CASSETGQPYNEQFF. The CDR3 coding sequence is TGTGCCAGCAGTGAAACTGGACAGCCCTACAATGAGCAGTTCTTC. This sequence joins TRBV2 and TRBJ2-1, with a tentative D call TRBD1 (6 bases). This CDR3 contains 15 residues. Germline V CDR1 and CDR2: SNHLY, FYNNEI. V shed 2 bases and J shed 2 bases, with 10 bases lying between them.

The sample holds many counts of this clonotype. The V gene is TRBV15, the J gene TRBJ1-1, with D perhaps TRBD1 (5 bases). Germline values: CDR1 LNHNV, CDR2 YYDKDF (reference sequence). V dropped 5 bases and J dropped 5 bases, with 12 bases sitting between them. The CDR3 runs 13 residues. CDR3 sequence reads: CATSPRRGTEAFF. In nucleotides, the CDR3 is TGTGCCACCAGCCCCCGCCGGGGGACTGAAGCTTTCTTT.

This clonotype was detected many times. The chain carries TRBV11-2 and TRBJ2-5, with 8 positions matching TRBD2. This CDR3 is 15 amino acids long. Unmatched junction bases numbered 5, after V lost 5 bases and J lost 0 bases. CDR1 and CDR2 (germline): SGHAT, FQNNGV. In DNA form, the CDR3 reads TGTGCCAGCAGCCGGGGGGGAGTATACCAAGAGACCCAGTACTTC. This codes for CASSRGGVYQETQYF.

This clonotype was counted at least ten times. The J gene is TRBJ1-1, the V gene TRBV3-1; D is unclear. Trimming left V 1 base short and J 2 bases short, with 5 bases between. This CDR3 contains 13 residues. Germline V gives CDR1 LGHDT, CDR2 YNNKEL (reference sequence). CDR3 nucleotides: TGTGCCAGCAGCCAAGCCAGAAACACTGAAGCTTTCTTT. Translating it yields CASSQARNTEAFF. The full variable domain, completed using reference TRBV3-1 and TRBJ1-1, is DTAVSQTPKYLVTQMGNDKSIKCEQNLGHDTMYWYKQDSKKFLKIMFSYNNKELIINETVPNRFSPKSPDKAHLNLHINSLELGDSAVYFCASSQARNTEAFFGQGTRLTVV.

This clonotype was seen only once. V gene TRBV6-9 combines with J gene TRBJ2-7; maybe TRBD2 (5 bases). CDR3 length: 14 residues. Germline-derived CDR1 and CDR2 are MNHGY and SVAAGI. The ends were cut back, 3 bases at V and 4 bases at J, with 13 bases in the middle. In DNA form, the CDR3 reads TGTGCCAGCAGTTACTTACGGGGATTTTACGAGCAGTACTTC. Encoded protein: CASSYLRGFYEQYF.

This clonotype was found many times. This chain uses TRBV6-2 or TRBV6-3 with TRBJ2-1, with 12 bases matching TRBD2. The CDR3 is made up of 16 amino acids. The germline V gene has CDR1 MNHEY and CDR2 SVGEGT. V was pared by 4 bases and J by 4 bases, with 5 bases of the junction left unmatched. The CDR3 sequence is CASSSAGTSGYNEQFF. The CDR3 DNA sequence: TGTGCCAGCAGTTCCGCCGGGACTAGCGGGTACAATGAGCAGTTCTTC.

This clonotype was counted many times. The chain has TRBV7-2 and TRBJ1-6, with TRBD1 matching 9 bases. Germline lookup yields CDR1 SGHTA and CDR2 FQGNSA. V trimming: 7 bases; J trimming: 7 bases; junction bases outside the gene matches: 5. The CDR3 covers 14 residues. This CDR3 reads CASKSGTGNSPLHF. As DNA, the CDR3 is TGTGCCAGCAAATCAGGGACAGGGAATTCACCCCTCCACTTT.

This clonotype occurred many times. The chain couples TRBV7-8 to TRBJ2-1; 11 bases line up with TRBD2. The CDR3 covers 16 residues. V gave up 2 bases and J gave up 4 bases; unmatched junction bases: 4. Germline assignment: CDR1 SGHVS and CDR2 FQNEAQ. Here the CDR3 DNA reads TGTGCCAGCAGCTTACGTCCTAGCGGGAGGTACAATGAGCAGTTCTTC. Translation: CASSLRPSGRYNEQFF.

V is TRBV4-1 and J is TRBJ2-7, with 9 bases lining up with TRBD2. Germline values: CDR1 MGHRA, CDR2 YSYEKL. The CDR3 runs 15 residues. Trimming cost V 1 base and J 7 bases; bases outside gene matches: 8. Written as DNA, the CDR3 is TGCGCCAGCAGCCAAGTGGCGGGAGGGCCCGTAGAGCAGTACTTC. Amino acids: CASSQVAGGPVEQYF.

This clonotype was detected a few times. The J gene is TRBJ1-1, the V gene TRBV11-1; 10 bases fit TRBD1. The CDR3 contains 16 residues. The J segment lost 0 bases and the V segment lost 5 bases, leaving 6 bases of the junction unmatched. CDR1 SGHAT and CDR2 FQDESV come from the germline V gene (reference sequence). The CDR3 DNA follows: TGTGCCAGCAGCCCGGGACAGGGGTTGATGAACACTGAAGCTTTCTTT. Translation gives CASSPGQGLMNTEAFF.

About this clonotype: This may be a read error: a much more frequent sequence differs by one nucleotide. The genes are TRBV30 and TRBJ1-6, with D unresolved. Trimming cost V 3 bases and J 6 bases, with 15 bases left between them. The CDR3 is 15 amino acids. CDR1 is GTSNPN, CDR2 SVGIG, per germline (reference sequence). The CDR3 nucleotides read TGTGCCTGGAGCGAGGTGTGGTCCGGTAATTCACCCCTCCACTTT. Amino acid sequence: CAWSEVWSGNSPLHF. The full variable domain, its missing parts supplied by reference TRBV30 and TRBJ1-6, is SQTIHQWPATLVQPVGSPLSLECTVEGTSNPNLYWYRQAAGRGLQLLFYSVGIGQISSEVPQNLSASRPQDRQFILSSKKLLLSDSGFYLCAWSEVWSGNSPLHFGNGTRLTVT.

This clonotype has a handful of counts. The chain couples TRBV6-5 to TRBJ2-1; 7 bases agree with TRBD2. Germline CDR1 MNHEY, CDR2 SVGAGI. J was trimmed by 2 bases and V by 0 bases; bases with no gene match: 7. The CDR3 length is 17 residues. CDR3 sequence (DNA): TGTGCCAGCAGTTACTCTGAGGGTAGCGGGCCCTACAATGAGCAGTTCTTC. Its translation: CASSYSEGSGPYNEQFF.

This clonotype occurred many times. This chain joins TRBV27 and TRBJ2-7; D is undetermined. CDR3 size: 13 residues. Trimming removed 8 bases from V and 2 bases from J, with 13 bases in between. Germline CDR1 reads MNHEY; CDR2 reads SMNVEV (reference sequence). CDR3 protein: CASSYSPTYEQYF. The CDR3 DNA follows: TGTGCCAGCTCGTACTCCCCTACCTACGAGCAGTACTTC.

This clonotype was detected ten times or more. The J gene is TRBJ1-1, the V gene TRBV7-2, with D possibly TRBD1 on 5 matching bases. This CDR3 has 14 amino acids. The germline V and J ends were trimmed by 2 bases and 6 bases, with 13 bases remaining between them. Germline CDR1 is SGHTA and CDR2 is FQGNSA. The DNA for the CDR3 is TGTGCCAGCAGCTTACAGGGTGTTAACTCTGAAGCTTTCTTT. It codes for CASSLQGVNSEAFF. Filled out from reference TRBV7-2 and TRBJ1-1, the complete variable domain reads GAGVSQSPSNKVTEKGKDVELRCDPISGHTALYWYRQSLGQGLEFLIYFQGNSAPDKSGLPSDRFSAERTGGSVSTLTIQRTQQEDSAVYLCASSLQGVNSEAFFGQGTRLTVV.

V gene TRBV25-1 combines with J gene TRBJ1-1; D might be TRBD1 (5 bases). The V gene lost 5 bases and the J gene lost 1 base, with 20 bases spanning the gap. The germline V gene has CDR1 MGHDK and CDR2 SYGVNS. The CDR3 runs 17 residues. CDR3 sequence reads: CASSSLSRGEGNTEAFF. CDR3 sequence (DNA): TGTGCCAGCAGTTCCCTGTCGAGGGGCGAGGGGAACACTGAAGCTTTCTTT.

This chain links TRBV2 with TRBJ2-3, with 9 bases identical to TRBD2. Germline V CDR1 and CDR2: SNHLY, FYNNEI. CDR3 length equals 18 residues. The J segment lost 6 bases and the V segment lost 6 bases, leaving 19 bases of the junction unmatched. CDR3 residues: CASRGMKGPVAGADTQYF. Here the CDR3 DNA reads TGTGCCAGCAGGGGAATGAAGGGCCCAGTAGCGGGAGCCGATACGCAGTATTTT.

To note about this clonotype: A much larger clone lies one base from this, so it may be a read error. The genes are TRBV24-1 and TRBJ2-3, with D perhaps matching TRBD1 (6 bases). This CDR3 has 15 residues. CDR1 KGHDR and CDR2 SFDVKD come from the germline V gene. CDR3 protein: CAASDLFYRADTQYF. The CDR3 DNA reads TGTGCCGCCAGTGACCTCTTCTACAGGGCAGATACGCAGTATTTT.

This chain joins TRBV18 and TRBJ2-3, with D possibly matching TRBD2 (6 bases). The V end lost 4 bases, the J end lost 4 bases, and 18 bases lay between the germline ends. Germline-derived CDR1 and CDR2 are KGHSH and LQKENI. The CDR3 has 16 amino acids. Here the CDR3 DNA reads TGTGCCAGCTCACTTCAAGGAGGTCTAGCGCCAGATACGCAGTATTTT. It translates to CASSLQGGLAPDTQYF. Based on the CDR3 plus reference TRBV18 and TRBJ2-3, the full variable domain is NAGVMQNPRHLVRRRGQEARLRCSPMKGHSHVYWYRQLPEEGLKFMVYLQKENIIDESGMPKERFSAEFPKEGPSILRIQQVVRGDSAAYFCASSLQGGLAPDTQYFGPGTRLTVL.

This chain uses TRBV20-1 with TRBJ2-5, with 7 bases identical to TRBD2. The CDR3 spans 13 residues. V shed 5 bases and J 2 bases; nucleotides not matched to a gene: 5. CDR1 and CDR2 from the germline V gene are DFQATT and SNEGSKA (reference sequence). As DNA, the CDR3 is TGCAGTGCTCATCAAGCGGGGCAAGAGACCCAGTACTTC. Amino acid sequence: CSAHQAGQETQYF.

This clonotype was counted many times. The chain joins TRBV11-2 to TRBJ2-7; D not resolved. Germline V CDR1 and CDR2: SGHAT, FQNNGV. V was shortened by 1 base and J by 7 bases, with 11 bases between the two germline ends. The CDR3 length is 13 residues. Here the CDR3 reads CASSLAPLIEQYF. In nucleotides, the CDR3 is TGTGCCAGCAGCTTAGCCCCTTTGATTGAGCAGTACTTC.

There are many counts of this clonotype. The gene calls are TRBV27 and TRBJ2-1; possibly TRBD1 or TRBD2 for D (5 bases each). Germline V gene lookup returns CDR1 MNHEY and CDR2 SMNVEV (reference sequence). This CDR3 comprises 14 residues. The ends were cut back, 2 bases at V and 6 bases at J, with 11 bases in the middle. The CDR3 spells CASSLRGPFNEQFF. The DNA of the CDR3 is TGTGCCAGCAGTTTAAGGGGACCATTCAATGAGCAGTTCTTC.

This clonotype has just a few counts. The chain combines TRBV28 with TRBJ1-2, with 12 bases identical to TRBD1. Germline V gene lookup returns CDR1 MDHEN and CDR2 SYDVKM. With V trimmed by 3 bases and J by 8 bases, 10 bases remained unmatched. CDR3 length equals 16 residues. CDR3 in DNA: TGTGCCAGCAGTTTGAGACCGGGACAGGGGGCCCCCGGCTACACCTTC. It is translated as CASSLRPGQGAPGYTF.

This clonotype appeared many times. CDR3 DNA: TGTGCCAGCAGTTACCCAAACCCAGCTAACTATGGCTACACCTTC. Translated, it gives CASSYPNPANYGYTF. The chain couples TRBV28 to TRBJ1-2, with D unresolved. The CDR3 consists of 15 residues. Germline values: CDR1 MDHEN, CDR2 SYDVKM. With 4 bases removed from V and 0 bases from J, the gap between germline ends came to 12 bases.

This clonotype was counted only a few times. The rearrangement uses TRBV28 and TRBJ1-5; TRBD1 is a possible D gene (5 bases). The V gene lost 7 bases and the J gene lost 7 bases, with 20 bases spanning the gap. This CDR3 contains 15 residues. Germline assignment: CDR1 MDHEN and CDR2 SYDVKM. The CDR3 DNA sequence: TGTGCCAGCACCCTAGCAGGATCCGGGGCCCAGCCCCAGCATTTT. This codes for CASTLAGSGAQPQHF.